Listed here are 27 T cell receptor beta chains from one sample, sequenced in a study of blood T cell repertoires in COVID-19. Sequencing was performed with immunoSEQ multiplex PCR; in TCRdb, only in-frame clones are kept and a portion is missing. The sample gives approximately 49,000 clones, 81% of which show up once; 20% to 25% is in the top ten. The sequenced sample consisted of peripheral blood. The source of these receptors is a woman older than 75 with COVID-19, enrolled during active disease.

The chain is built from TRBV3-1 (or the pseudogene TRBV3-2) and TRBJ2-7, with D hard to call. The CDR3 has 13 residues. In germline, CDR1 is LGHDT, CDR2 YNNKEL (reference sequence). V lost 0 bases to trimming and J lost 5 bases, with 8 bases between them. The DNA for the CDR3 is TGTGCCAGCAGCCAAGAGTGGCGGAACGAGCAGTACTTC. This codes for CASSQEWRNEQYF.

Only a few counts were recorded for this clone. The chain carries TRBV2 and TRBJ1-1; 8 nucleotides match TRBD1. This CDR3 has 13 residues. Germline CDR1 SNHLY, CDR2 FYNNEI. Unmatched junction bases numbered 9, after V lost 9 bases and J lost 6 bases. CDR3 DNA sequence: TGTGCCAGTACAGGGGGGCAGGGGGCTGAAGCTTTCTTT. Translated: CASTGGQGAEAFF.

The chain employs TRBV6-5 and TRBJ2-3; 8 bases are a match to TRBD1. The CDR3 is 15 residues long. The trim removed 6 bases at V and 0 bases at J, leaving 5 bases unmatched. The germline V gene has CDR1 MNHEY and CDR2 SVGAGI. The CDR3 bases are TGTGCCAGCAGCCGACAGGGGACGAGCACAGATACGCAGTATTTT. Its protein is CASSRQGTSTDTQYF.

The rearrangement links TRBV29-1 to TRBJ2-3; 11 positions match TRBD2. V shed 7 bases, J shed 8 bases, and the junction held 17 bases outside the gene matches. CDR3 size: 16 residues. Germline CDR1 is SQVTM and CDR2 is ANQGSEA. This chain's CDR3 is CSAAWTSGLGGGTQYF. CDR3 DNA: TGCAGCGCTGCGTGGACTAGCGGGCTTGGCGGGGGTACGCAGTATTTT.

This rearrangement joins TRBV10-2 to TRBJ1-1, with D possibly being TRBD1 (6 bases). The V gene's germline CDR1 is WSHSY and CDR2 SAAADI. V shed 8 bases and J shed 0 bases, with 13 bases lying between them. There are 14 residues in the CDR3. CDR3 sequence: CASQTGNLNTEAFF. The CDR3, as DNA: TGCGCCAGCCAAACAGGGAACTTGAACACTGAAGCTTTCTTT.

The chain combines TRBV5-1 with TRBJ1-4; the D gene is possibly TRBD1 (5 bases). Germline values: CDR1 SGHRS, CDR2 YFSETQ. V lost 0 bases and J lost 0, with 12 bases in between. The CDR3 runs 17 residues. CDR3 nucleotide sequence: TGCGCCAGCAGCTTGGCAGGGAGGGGTGCAACTAATGAAAAACTGTTTTTT. Translating it yields CASSLAGRGATNEKLFF.

The CDR3 sequence is CASSPGQGIYGYTF. The CDR3, as DNA: TGTGCCAGCAGTCCGGGACAGGGTATCTATGGCTACACCTTC. The chain links TRBV6-6 to TRBJ1-2, with 9 bases fitting TRBD1. The V gene end was trimmed by 5 bases and the J gene end by 4 bases; junction bases not matched to a gene: 5. The germline CDR1 and CDR2 sequences are MNHNY and SVGAGI (reference sequence). This CDR3 contains 14 residues.

The J gene is TRBJ1-1, the V gene TRBV12-5; unclear D gene. Germline CDR1 reads LGHNT; CDR2 reads FRNRAP. Trimming stripped 0 bases from V and 8 bases from J, with 16 bases between. This CDR3 has 15 amino acids. In DNA, the CDR3 is TGTGCTAGTGGTTTGGTAGGAATGACAATTTCGGAAGCTTTCTTT. As protein: CASGLVGMTISEAFF.

The chain is built from TRBV11-2 and TRBJ2-1; 11 bases agree with TRBD2. V was clipped by 1 base and J by 10 bases; unmatched bases: 9. Germline-derived CDR1 and CDR2 are SGHAT and FQNNGV. The CDR3 length is 16 residues. The CDR3, as DNA: TGTGCCAGCAGCTTAGGGGTACTAGCGGGAGAAGGGGAGCAGTTCTTC. Protein sequence: CASSLGVLAGEGEQFF.

The chain has TRBV7-2 and TRBJ2-1; tentatively, D is TRBD2 (5 bases). The V gene lost 6 bases and the J gene lost 10 bases, with 10 bases spanning the gap. Looked up from germline, CDR1 is SGHTA and CDR2 is FQGNSA. The CDR3 spans 11 residues. The chain's CDR3 is CASRSGREQFF. The CDR3 region has the DNA TGTGCCAGCAGGAGCGGCCGCGAGCAGTTCTTC.

The rearrangement joins TRBV4-1 to TRBJ2-3, with 13 bases lining up with TRBD2. Germline V gene sequence: CDR1 MGHRA, CDR2 YSYEKL. V was clipped by 0 bases and J by 2 bases; unmatched bases: 5. The CDR3 totals 18 residues. In nucleotides, the CDR3 is TGCGCCAGCAGCCAAGATCCGACTAGCGGGAGGCCCACAGATACGCAGTATTTT. Translation gives CASSQDPTSGRPTDTQYF.

The chain links TRBV5-5 to TRBJ1-2; D might be TRBD1 (6 bases). V gave up 4 bases and J gave up 8 bases, with 21 bases separating them. CDR1 is SGHKS, CDR2 YYEKEE, per germline (reference sequence). The CDR3 sequence is 15 residues long. CDR3 region: CASSPAVQGLWGYTF. CDR3 in DNA: TGTGCCAGCAGCCCGGCCGTCCAGGGGCTCTGGGGCTACACCTTC.

The chain combines TRBV18 with TRBJ1-1, with D possibly TRBD1 on 5 matching bases. The germline V and J ends were trimmed by 3 bases and 1 base, with 12 bases remaining between them. CDR1 KGHSH and CDR2 LQKENI come from the germline V gene. The CDR3 totals 15 residues. Written as DNA, the CDR3 is TGTGCCAGCTCACCGACAGCCTGGGGGAACACTGAAGCTTTCTTT. This sequence encodes CASSPTAWGNTEAFF.

DNA for the CDR3: TGTGCCAGCAGCGTAGGCACTACCTTCTACGAGCAGTACTTC. Translating gives CASSVGTTFYEQYF. V usage is TRBV9 and J usage is TRBJ2-7; D unresolved. With 0 bases removed from V and 3 bases from J, the gap between germline ends came to 10 bases. The CDR3 is made up of 14 amino acids. Germline V CDR1 and CDR2: SGDLS, YYNGEE.

The V and J genes are TRBV5-1 and TRBJ1-2; 8 bases agree with TRBD1. J was trimmed by 8 bases and V by 4 bases; bases with no gene match: 16. Germline CDR1 reads SGHRS; CDR2 reads YFSETQ. The CDR3 spans 16 residues. The CDR3 reads CASSQIAGQGVGGYTF. In nucleotides, the CDR3 is TGCGCCAGCAGCCAGATTGCCGGACAGGGTGTGGGAGGCTACACCTTC.

This chain joins TRBV29-1 and TRBJ2-7, with 10 positions matching TRBD1. The V gene's germline CDR1 is SQVTM and CDR2 ANQGSEA. The V gene end was trimmed by 7 bases and the J gene end by 3 bases; junction bases not matched to a gene: 6. The CDR3 spans 13 residues. In DNA, the CDR3 is TGCAGCGCCGGGAGGGACAGGGGCTACGAGCAGTACTTC. The encoded protein is CSAGRDRGYEQYF.

This rearrangement joins TRBV19 to TRBJ1-3; D is possibly TRBD1 (5 bases). CDR3 length: 16 residues. The germline gives CDR1 LNHDA, CDR2 SQIVND (reference sequence). Between the trimmed V and J ends, which lost 5 bases and 0 bases, there was a span of 14 bases. CDR3 sequence: CASSGLRVTSGNTIYF. CDR3 DNA: TGTGCCAGTAGTGGCCTCAGGGTTACCTCTGGAAACACCATATATTTT.

This clone was seen only a few times. V gene TRBV14 combines with J gene TRBJ2-1; TRBD2 aligns across 10 bases. Germline CDR1 is SGHDN and CDR2 is FVKESK. The V segment lost 3 bases and the J segment 8 bases; nucleotides outside the gene matches: 13. CDR3 length: 17 amino acids. The CDR3 nucleotides read TGTGCCAGCAGCCAGGCCCGGACTAGCGGCCCTATGGATGAGCAGTTCTTC. Translated, it gives CASSQARTSGPMDEQFF.

V is TRBV7-3 and J is TRBJ2-7, with a weak D call TRBD1 (8 bases). The CDR3 runs 13 residues. Trimming shortened V by 5 bases and J by 4 bases, and 12 bases separated the two germline ends. CDR1 is SGHTA, CDR2 FQGTGA, per germline. CDR3 in DNA: TGTGCCAGCAGCCCACAGGGGGGGTACGAGCAGTACTTC. It encodes CASSPQGGYEQYF. Full variable domain (outside the CDR3, taken from reference TRBV7-3 and TRBJ2-7): GAGVSQTPSNKVTEKGKYVELRCDPISGHTALYWYRQSLGQGPEFLIYFQGTGAADDSGLPNDRFFAVRPEGSVSTLKIQRTERGDSAVYLCASSPQGGYEQYFGPGTRLTVT.

The rearrangement uses TRBV29-1 and TRBJ1-2; unclear D gene. CDR3 length: 12 amino acids. V gave up 4 bases and J gave up 2 bases, with 8 bases separating them. Germline CDR1 SQVTM, CDR2 ANQGSEA. CDR3 loop: CSVGGGNYGYTF. The CDR3 coding sequence is TGCAGCGTTGGTGGCGGGAACTATGGCTACACCTTC.

The chain combines TRBV30 with TRBJ1-1; D ambiguous. This CDR3 contains 12 residues. Germline V CDR1 and CDR2: GTSNPN, SVGIG (reference sequence). Trimming left V 4 bases short and J 6 bases short, with 12 bases between. As DNA, the CDR3 is TGTGCCTGGATAATGCAGTCCTCTGAAGCTTTCTTT. It encodes CAWIMQSSEAFF.

V usage is TRBV2 and J usage is TRBJ2-7; 12 bases fit TRBD2. The CDR3 covers 17 residues. The germline V gene encodes CDR1 SNHLY and CDR2 FYNNEI. Trimming took 6 bases from V and 1 from J; bases not matched to a gene: 10. CDR3 nucleotides: TGTGCCAGCAGCGAAATCCTAGCGGGAGGGAAGTCCTACGAGCAGTACTTC. Encoded protein: CASSEILAGGKSYEQYF.

This sequence joins TRBV27 and TRBJ2-1, with a possible D match to TRBD1 (6 bases). CDR1 MNHEY and CDR2 SMNVEV come from the germline V gene (reference sequence). V was clipped by 6 bases and J by 1 base, with 10 bases between them. This CDR3 comprises 14 residues. This CDR3 is CASRGGQSYNEQFF. The CDR3 DNA sequence: TGTGCCAGCAGGGGCGGACAGTCCTACAATGAGCAGTTCTTC.

This sequence joins TRBV19 and TRBJ2-3, with 9 bases fitting TRBD2. The V gene end was trimmed by 5 bases and the J gene end by 0 bases; junction bases not matched to a gene: 9. Germline V lookup: CDR1 LNHDA, CDR2 SQIVND (reference sequence). CDR3 length: 17 amino acids. Here the CDR3 DNA reads TGTGCCAGTAGTTACGACCTAGCGGGGCGTAGCACAGATACGCAGTATTTT. This gives the protein CASSYDLAGRSTDTQYF. The whole variable domain, filled in from reference TRBV19 and TRBJ2-3, reads DGGITQSPKYLFRKEGQNVTLSCEQNLNHDAMYWYRQDPGQGLRLIYYSQIVNDFQKGDIAEGYSVSREKKESFPLTVTSAQKNPTAFYLCASSYDLAGRSTDTQYFGPGTRLTVL.

The chain carries TRBV19 and TRBJ2-1, with 10 bases fitting TRBD2. CDR1 LNHDA and CDR2 SQIVND come from the germline V gene (reference sequence). With V trimmed by 3 bases and J by 4 bases, 3 bases remained unmatched. The CDR3 consists of 15 residues. The CDR3 protein is CASSIASGSYNEQFF. CDR3 bases: TGTGCCAGTAGTATCGCTAGCGGGAGTTACAATGAGCAGTTCTTC.

This clone was detected a few times. The chain recombines TRBV6-5 with TRBJ2-3; 7 nucleotides agree with TRBD1. Germline CDR1 MNHEY, CDR2 SVGAGI. The CDR3 consists of 16 residues. Trimming at V came to 2 bases and at J to 2 bases, leaving 7 bases not matched to a gene. The CDR3 region is CASSYTGQRSTDTQYF. In DNA, the CDR3 is TGTGCCAGCAGTTACACGGGACAGCGTTCCACAGATACGCAGTATTTT.

This clone was observed a handful of times. The CDR3 nucleotides read TGTGCCAGCAGTTGGGGACTAGCGGGAGGTATGAACACCGGGGAGCTGTTTTTT. This translates into CASSWGLAGGMNTGELFF. J is TRBJ2-2 and V is TRBV9; 15 positions match TRBD2. The J segment lost 1 base and the V segment lost 5 bases, leaving 6 bases of the junction unmatched. The CDR3 contains 18 residues. Germline values: CDR1 SGDLS, CDR2 YYNGEE.